The T cell receptor beta chain under discussion was sequenced for a study of blood T cell repertoires in COVID-19 (dated by TCRdb to 2018 to 2021). For the wider study: Samples from collaborators originated in the United States, Italy and Spain and spanned both the acute and convalescent phases of COVID-19. A freely available public database, intended as a resource for researchers studying the immune response to SARS-CoV-2, is where the repertoires were released. A de-identified subject ID, COVID-19 status, age in years and sex were almost always included in the sample metadata. Where available, HLA class I and class II types were obtained from metadata supplied by the sample provider rather than from assay-based typing. The material from the prospective study consisted of cDNA or gDNA derived from T cells, B-cell-depleted T cells, or PBMCs. Samples were obtained from the ongoing ImmuneRACE study (first 160 participants) and from about 1,300 subjects provided by 6 global collaborators. Subjects who had been exposed to COVID-19, were actively infected with it, or had recovered from it provided the deeply sampled blood TCRbeta repertoires that made up the dataset. Overall results and qualifications from the work: Clinical and demographic metadata were provided uncurated, with the amount varying by source and participant.

In the prospective study, participants were about 18 to 95 years old, resided in about 25 geographic areas of the United States, and were enrolled through a virtual design. To assign participants to cohorts, the prospective study relied on clinical history that participants themselves reported in a screening survey and a study questionnaire. A participant counted as exposed if, within 2 weeks of entering the study, that participant had been in contact with someone who had a PCR-confirmed or clinician-diagnosed COVID-19 case. In the prospective study, mobile phlebotomists collected whole blood, serum and a nasopharyngeal or oropharyngeal swab from each participant. Participants in the prospective study had the option to provide additional blood draws and questionnaires over a roughly two-month period. Before DNA extraction, blood samples from the prospective study were shipped at room temperature or frozen.

CDR1 and CDR2, per the germline V gene, are SNHLY and FYNNEI. V is reduced by 4 bases and J by 6 bases, leaving a spacing of 10 bases between them. From its cysteine to its phenylalanine, the CDR3 spans 13 amino acids. Only the CDR3 DNA is retained, 39 bases long and in frame from the first base. To note about this clone: No cognate antigen has been identified for it. No much larger clone is present one base from it, and per-base qualities are unavailable.

TCRbeta CDR3 regions were amplified from genomic DNA using the immunoSEQ Assay, a bias-controlled multiplex PCR. The paper's data handling went like this. Within the assay, amplification of reference gene primers was used to estimate how many nucleated cells each sample contained. Sequence reads were collapsed and filtered to measure the absolute abundance of every unique TCRbeta CDR3 rearrangement. Productive Simpson clonality was computed per sample as the square root of Simpson's diversity index over productive rearrangements. The source is immuneACCESS, and TCRdb retained only in-frame sequences with V and J called. Part of the clones is not carried over; for the studies checked, unresolved V genes explain less than half of this, and the remainder is unexplained. D and trimming come from the DNA, and the V and J calls and clone size come from that table. The sample contains about 190,000 clones, less than 90% of them found a single time. The ten largest clonotypes hold roughly 3.2% of the sample.

This clonotype was obtained from a woman in her thirties who had been exposed to COVID-19. In this chain, TRBV2 is recombined with TRBJ2-1; D gene: possibly TRBD1, on 6 matching bases. Input material: PBMCs or T cells enriched from blood (not recorded which). CDR3 region: CASSARTVNEQFF. The nucleotides read TGTGCCAGCAGTGCCCGGACAGTCAATGAGCAGTTCTTC.